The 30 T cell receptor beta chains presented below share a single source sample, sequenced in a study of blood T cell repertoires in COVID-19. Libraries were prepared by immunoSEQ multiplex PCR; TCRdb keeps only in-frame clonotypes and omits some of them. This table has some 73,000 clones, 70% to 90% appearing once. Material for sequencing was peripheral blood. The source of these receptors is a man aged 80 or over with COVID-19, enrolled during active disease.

The CDR3 coding sequence is TGTGCCAGCAGTTTAAGGGGACTGGGTAACTACACCTTC. Residues: CASSLRGLGNYTF. The rearrangement uses TRBV28 and TRBJ1-2; possibly TRBD1 for D (5 bases). The germline V and J ends were trimmed by 2 bases and 10 bases, with 14 bases remaining between them. The CDR3 extends over 13 amino acids. The germline V gene has CDR1 MDHEN and CDR2 SYDVKM.

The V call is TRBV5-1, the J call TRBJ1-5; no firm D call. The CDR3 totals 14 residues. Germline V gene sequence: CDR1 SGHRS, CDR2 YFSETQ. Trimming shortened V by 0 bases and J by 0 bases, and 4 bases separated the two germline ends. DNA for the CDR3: TGCGCCAGCAGCTTGGGCTATAGCAATCAGCCCCAGCATTTT. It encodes CASSLGYSNQPQHF.

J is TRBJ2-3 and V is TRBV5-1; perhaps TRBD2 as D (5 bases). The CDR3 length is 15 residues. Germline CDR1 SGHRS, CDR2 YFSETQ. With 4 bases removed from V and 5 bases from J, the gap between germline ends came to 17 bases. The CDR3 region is CASSLRDPREDTQYF. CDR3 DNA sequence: TGCGCCAGCAGCCTCCGGGATCCTAGGGAAGATACGCAGTATTTT.

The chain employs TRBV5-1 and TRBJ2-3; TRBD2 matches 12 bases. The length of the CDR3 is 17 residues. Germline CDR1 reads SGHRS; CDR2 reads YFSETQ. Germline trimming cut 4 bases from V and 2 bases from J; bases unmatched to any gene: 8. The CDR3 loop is CASSQAGLAGITDTQYF. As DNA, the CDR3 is TGCGCCAGCAGCCAAGCCGGACTAGCGGGGATCACAGATACGCAGTATTTT.

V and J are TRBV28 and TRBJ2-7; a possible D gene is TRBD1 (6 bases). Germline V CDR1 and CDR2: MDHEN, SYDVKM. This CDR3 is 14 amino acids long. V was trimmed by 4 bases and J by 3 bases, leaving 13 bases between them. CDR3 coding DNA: TGTGCCAGCAGTTCACGGGACACAAACTACGAGCAGTACTTC. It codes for CASSSRDTNYEQYF.

CDR3 protein: CASSLRGDGNSPLHF. The CDR3 DNA reads TGTGCCAGCAGCTTAAGGGGGGATGGGAATTCACCCCTCCACTTT. The rearrangement links TRBV7-3 to TRBJ1-6, with a weak D call TRBD1 (5 bases). In germline, CDR1 is SGHTA, CDR2 FQGTGA. With 1 base removed from V and 7 bases from J, the gap between germline ends came to 11 bases. The CDR3 totals 15 residues. The whole variable domain, filled in from reference TRBV7-3 and TRBJ1-6, reads GAGVSQTPSNKVTEKGKYVELRCDPISGHTALYWYRQSLGQGPEFLIYFQGTGAADDSGLPNDRFFAVRPEGSVSTLKIQRTERGDSAVYLCASSLRGDGNSPLHFGNGTRLTVT.

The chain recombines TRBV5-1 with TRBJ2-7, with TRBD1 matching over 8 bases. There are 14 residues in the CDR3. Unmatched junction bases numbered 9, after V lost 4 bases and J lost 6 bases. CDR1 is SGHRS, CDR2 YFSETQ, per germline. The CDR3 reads CASSTGQGRGEQYF. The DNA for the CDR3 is TGCGCCAGCAGCACCGGACAGGGTCGGGGCGAGCAGTACTTC.

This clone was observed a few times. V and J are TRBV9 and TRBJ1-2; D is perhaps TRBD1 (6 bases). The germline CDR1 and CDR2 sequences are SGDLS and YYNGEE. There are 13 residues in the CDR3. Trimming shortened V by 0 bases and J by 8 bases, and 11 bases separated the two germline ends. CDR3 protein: CASSVGGPLGYTF. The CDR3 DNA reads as TGTGCCAGCAGCGTAGGGGGGCCACTAGGCTACACCTTC.

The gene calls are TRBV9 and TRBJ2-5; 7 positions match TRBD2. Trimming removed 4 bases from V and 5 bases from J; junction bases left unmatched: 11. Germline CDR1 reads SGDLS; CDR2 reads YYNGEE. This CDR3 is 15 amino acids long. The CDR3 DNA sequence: TGTGCCAGCAGCCATTCCTCTAGCGGCGGTGAGACCCAGTACTTC. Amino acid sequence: CASSHSSSGGETQYF.

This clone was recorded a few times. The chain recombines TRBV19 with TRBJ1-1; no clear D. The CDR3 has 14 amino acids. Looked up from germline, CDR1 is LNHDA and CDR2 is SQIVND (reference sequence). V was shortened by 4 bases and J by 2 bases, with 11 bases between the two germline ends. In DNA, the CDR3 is TGTGCCAGTAGTACCAGATATCCAAACACTGAAGCTTTCTTT. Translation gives CASSTRYPNTEAFF.

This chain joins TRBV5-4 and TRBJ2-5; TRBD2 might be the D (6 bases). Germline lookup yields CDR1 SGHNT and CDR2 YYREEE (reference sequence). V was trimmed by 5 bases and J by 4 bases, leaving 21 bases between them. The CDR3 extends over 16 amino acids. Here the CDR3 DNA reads TGTGCCAGCAGTCGCAATCGAGGCGGGGCGGGAGAGACCCAGTACTTC. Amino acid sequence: CASSRNRGGAGETQYF.

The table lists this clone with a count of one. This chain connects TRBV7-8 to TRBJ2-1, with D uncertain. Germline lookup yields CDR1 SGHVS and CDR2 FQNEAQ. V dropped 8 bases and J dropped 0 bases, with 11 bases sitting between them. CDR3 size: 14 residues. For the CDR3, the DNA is TGTGCCAGCCGGTTGCGGATCTCCTACAATGAGCAGTTCTTC. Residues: CASRLRISYNEQFF.

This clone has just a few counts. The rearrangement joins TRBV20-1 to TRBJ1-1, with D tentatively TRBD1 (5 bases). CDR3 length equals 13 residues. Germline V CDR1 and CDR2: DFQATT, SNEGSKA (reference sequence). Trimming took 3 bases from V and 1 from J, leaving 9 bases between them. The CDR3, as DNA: TGCAGTGCTAGTCGCGGACAGAACACTGAAGCTTTCTTT. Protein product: CSASRGQNTEAFF.

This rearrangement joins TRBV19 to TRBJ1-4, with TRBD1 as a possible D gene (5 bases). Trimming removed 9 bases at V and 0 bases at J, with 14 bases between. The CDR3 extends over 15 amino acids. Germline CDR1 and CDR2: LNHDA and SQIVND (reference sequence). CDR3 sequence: CASRALAPTNEKLFF. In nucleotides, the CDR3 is TGTGCCAGCAGGGCCCTTGCCCCAACTAATGAAAAACTGTTTTTT.

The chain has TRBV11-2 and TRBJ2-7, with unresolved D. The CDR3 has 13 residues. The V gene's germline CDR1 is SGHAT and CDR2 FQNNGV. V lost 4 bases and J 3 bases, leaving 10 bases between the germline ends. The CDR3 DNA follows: TGTGCCAGCAGCTCCCGACTGAACTACGAGCAGTACTTC. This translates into CASSSRLNYEQYF.

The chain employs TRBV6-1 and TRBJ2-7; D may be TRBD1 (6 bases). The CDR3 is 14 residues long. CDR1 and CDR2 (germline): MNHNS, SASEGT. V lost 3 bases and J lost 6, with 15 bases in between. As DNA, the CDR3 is TGTGCCAGCAGTGACAATACAGGGTCCGGCGAGCAGTACTTC. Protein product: CASSDNTGSGEQYF.

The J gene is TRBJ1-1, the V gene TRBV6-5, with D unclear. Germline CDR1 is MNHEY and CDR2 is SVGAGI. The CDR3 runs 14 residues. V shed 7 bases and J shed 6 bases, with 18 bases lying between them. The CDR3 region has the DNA TGTGCCAGCACTGCAACGGGAAAGAGGGCTGAAGCTTTCTTT. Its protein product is CASTATGKRAEAFF.

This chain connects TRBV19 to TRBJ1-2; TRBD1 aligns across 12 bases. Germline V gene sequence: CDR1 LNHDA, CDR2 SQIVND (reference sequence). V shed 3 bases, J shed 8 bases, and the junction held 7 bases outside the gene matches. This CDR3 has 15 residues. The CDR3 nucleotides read TGTGCCAGTAGTATGCCGGGACAGGGGGCGCGGGGCTACACCTTC. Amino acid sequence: CASSMPGQGARGYTF.

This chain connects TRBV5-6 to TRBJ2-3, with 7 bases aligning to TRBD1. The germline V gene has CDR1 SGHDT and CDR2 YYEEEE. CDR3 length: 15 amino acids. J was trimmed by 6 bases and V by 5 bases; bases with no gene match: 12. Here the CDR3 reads CASRGTRFRGDTQYF. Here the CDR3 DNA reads TGTGCCAGCAGAGGGACACGGTTCAGGGGGGATACGCAGTATTTT.

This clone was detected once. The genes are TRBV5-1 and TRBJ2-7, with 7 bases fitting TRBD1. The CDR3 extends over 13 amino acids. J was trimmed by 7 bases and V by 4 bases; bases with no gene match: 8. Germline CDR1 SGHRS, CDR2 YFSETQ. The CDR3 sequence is CASSAQGPGEQYF. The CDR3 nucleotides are TGCGCCAGCAGCGCACAGGGGCCAGGGGAGCAGTACTTC.

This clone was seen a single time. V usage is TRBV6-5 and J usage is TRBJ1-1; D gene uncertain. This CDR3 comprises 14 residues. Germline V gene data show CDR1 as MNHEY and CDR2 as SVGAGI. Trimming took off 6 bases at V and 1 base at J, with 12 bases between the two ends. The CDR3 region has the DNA TGTGCCAGCAGCCGCACACGTCCGAACACTGAAGCTTTCTTT. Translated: CASSRTRPNTEAFF.

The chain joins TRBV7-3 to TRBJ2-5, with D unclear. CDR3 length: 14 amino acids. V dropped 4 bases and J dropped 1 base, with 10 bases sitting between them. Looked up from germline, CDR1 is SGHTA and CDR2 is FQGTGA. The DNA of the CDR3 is TGTGCCAGCAGCTACGACACAACCCAAGAGACCCAGTACTTC. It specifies CASSYDTTQETQYF.

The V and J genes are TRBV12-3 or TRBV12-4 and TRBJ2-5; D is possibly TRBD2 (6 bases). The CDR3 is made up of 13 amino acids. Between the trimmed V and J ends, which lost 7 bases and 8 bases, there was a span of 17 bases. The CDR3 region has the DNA TGTGCCAGCACCGAAACCTGGGACTCCACCCAGTACTTC. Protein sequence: CASTETWDSTQYF.

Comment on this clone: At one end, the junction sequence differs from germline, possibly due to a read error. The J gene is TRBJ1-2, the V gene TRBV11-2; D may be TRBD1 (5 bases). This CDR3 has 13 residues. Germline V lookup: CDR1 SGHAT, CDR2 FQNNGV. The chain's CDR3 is CASSLDPAARANF. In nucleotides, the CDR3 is TGTGCCAGCAGCTTAGATCCGGCGGCCAGGGCAAACTTC.

In DNA form, the CDR3 reads TGTGCCAGCAGCCCCCTAGCGGGGTCTTACAATGAGCAGTTCTTC. Residues: CASSPLAGSYNEQFF. This rearrangement joins TRBV5-4 to TRBJ2-1, with 9 bases aligning to TRBD2. Germline V CDR1 and CDR2: SGHNT, YYREEE (reference sequence). V gave up 4 bases and J gave up 4 bases; unmatched junction bases: 6. This CDR3 is 15 amino acids long.

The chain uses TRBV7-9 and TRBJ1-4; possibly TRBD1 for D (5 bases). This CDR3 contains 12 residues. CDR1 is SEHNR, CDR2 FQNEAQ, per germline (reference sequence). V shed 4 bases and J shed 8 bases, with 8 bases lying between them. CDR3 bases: TGTGCCAGCAGCTCTCAGGGAGAAAAACTGTTTTTT. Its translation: CASSSQGEKLFF. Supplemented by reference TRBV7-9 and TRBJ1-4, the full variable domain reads DTGVSQNPRHKITKRGQNVTFRCDPISEHNRLYWYRQTLGQGPEFLTYFQNEAQLEKSRLLSDRFSAERPKGSFSTLEIQRTEQGDSAMYLCASSSQGEKLFFGSGTQLSVL.

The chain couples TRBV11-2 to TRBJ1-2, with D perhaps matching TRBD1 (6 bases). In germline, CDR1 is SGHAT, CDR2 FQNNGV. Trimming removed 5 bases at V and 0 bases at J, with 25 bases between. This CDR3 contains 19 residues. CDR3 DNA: TGTGCCAGCAGCCCTGGGAGGGGGGACACCAGATCAGCTAACTATGGCTACACCTTC. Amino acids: CASSPGRGDTRSANYGYTF.

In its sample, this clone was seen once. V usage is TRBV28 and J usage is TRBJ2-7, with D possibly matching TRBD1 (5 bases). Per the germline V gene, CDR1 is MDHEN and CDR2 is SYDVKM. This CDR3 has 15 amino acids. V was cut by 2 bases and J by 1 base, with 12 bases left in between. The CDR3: CASSLAAGLSYEQYF. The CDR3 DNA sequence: TGTGCCAGCAGTTTAGCGGCAGGGTTATCCTACGAGCAGTACTTC.

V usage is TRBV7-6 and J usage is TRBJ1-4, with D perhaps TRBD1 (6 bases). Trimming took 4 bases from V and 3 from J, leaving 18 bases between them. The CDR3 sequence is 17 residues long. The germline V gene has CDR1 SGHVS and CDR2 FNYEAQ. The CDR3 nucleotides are TGTGCCAGCAGCTCCCTCCTACAGGGAAGGTCTAATGAAAAACTGTTTTTT. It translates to CASSSLLQGRSNEKLFF.

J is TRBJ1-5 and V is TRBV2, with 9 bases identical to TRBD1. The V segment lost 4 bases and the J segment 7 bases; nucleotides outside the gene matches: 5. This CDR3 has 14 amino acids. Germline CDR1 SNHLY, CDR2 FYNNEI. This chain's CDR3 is CASSGRDRAQPQHF. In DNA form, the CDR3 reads TGTGCCAGCAGTGGCCGGGACAGGGCCCAGCCCCAGCATTTT. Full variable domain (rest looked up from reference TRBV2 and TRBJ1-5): EPEVTQTPSHQVTQMGQEVILRCVPISNHLYFYWYRQILGQKVEFLVSFYNNEISEKSEIFDDQFSVERPDGSNFTLKIRSTKLEDSAMYFCASSGRDRAQPQHFGDGTRLSIL.